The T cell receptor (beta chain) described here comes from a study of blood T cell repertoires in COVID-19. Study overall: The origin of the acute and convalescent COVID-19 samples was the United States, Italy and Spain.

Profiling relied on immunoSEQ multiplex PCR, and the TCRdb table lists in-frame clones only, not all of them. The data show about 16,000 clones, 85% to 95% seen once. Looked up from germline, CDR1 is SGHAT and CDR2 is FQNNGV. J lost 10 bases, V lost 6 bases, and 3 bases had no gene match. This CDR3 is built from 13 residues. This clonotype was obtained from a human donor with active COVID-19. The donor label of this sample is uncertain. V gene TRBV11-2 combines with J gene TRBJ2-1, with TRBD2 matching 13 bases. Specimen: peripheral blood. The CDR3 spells CASSQGLAGEQFF. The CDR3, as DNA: TGTGCCAGCAGTCAGGGACTAGCGGGGGAGCAGTTCTTC.